Sequencing of this TCR beta chain was carried out in a study of cytomegalovirus exposure and HLA in healthy donors. Study-level results: Later analysis associated a missense DCLRE1C variant with TCR beta V- and J-gene trimming. Available immune exposure information was restricted to CMV serostatus only.

This clone occurred a few times. Its antigen is as yet unknown. Nominal health characterized the donors when sampled, though unrecorded immune exposures were likely. The PCR ran on 60 Vbeta and 13 Jbeta primers. The protocol was immunoSEQ multiplex PCR, while the TCRdb copy is restricted to in-frame clones and leaves out a portion. The repertoire holds 150,000 to 170,000 clones, under 80% seen once, with roughly 2.2% in the top ten. The TCR comes from a man aged 25 to 40 in good health and CMV-seronegative. Sequences were obtained from PBMCs.

Here the CDR3 reads CASSQDPQGMTDTQYF. CDR3 sequence (DNA): TGCGCCAGCAGCCAAGATCCACAGGGGATGACAGATACGCAGTATTTT. The V call is TRBV4-3, the J call TRBJ2-3, with 7 bases that match TRBD1. Per germline, CDR1 LGHNA and CDR2 YSLEER. The CDR3 runs 16 residues. The trim removed 0 bases at V and 3 bases at J, leaving 6 bases unmatched.